This T cell receptor beta chain came from a study of radiotherapy plus CTLA-4 blockade in lung cancer. Whole-study results and caveats: Reports identified early blood T cell clone dynamics, with interferon-beta, as the best response predictor.

With regard to this clone: The target antigen is unknown.

V trimming: 4 bases; J trimming: 2 bases; junction bases outside the gene matches: 4. The germline CDR1 and CDR2 sequences are ENHRY and SYGVKD. The CDR3 has 15 amino acids. The table came from immunoSEQ multiplex PCR; TCRdb's copy has only in-frame clones and leaves some out. The sample records under 55,000 clones, roughly three quarters being singletons. The V gene is TRBV10-3, the J gene TRBJ1-5; TRBD1 matches 8 bases. This TCR came from a human donor with non-small cell lung cancer who had a partial response to radiotherapy plus ipilimumab. The specimen was peripheral blood, collected from a patient treated with radiotherapy plus ipilimumab. CDR3 in DNA: TGTGCCATCAGTGCCGGGACAGGAGGCAATCAGCCCCAGCATTTT. Protein sequence: CAISAGTGGNQPQHF.